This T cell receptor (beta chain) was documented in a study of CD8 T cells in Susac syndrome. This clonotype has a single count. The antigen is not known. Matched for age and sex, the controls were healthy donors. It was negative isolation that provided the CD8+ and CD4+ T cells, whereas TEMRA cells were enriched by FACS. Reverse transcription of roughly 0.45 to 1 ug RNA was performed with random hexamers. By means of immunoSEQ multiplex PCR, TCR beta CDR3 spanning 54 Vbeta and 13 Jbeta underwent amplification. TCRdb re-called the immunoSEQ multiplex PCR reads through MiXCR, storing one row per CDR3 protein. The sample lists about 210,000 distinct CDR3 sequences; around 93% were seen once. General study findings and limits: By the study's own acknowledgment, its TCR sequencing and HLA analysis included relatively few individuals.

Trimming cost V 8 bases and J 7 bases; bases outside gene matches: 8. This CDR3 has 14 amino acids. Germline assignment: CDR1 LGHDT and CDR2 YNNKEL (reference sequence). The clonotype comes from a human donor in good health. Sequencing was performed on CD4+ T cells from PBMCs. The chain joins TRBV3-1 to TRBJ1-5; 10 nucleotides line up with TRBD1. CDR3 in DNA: TGTGCCAGCGGACCGGGACAGGGGTCCCAGCCCCAGCATTTT. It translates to CASGPGQGSQPQHF.